The text below deals with one TCR beta chain. Germline values: CDR1 SGHDT, CDR2 YYEEEE. J was trimmed by 3 bases and V by 0 bases; bases with no gene match: 4. The CDR3 extends over 15 amino acids. This sample was included in a study of blood T cell repertoires in COVID-19. Study-wide context: From the United States, Italy and Spain came samples of acute and convalescent COVID-19.

Libraries were prepared by immunoSEQ multiplex PCR; TCRdb keeps only in-frame clonotypes and omits some of them. The profile covers 300,000 or so clones, with 86% appearing a single time and around 1.5% taken by the ten largest. The rearrangement joins TRBV5-6 to TRBJ2-7; 9 nucleotides agree with TRBD1. This TCR came from a woman between 50 and 59 years old with acute or convalescent COVID-19. Sequenced: peripheral blood. The CDR3 here is CASSLVGTGNYEQYF. The DNA of the CDR3 is TGTGCCAGCAGCTTGGTCGGGACAGGGAACTACGAGCAGTACTTC. The variable domain in full, with the rest retrieved from reference TRBV5-6 and TRBJ2-7, is DAGVTQSPTHLIKTRGQQVTLRCSPKSGHDTVSWYQQALGQGPQFIFQYYEEEERQRGNFPDRFSGHQFPNYSSELNVNALLLGDSALYLCASSLVGTGNYEQYFGPGTRLTVT.